The 2 T cell receptor beta chains given below trace back to one sample, sequenced in a study of cytomegalovirus exposure and HLA in healthy donors. The PCR made use of 60 Vbeta and 13 Jbeta primers. The method was immunoSEQ multiplex PCR; TCRdb's version includes in-frame clones alone and lacks a portion of them. The table lists 200,000 or so clones, 70% to 85% of them singletons, with roughly 0.095% in the top ten. Source material: PBMCs. The receptors originated from a boy aged 2 to 10 in good health and CMV-seronegative.

The gene calls are TRBV7-2 and TRBJ2-7; 12 bases match TRBD2. CDR3 length: 15 amino acids. V lost 5 bases, J lost 7 bases, and 9 bases stayed unmatched. The germline CDR1 and CDR2 sequences are SGHTA and FQGNSA. CDR3 in amino acids: CASSPRLAGEREQYF. In nucleotides, the CDR3 is TGTGCCAGCAGCCCGCGACTAGCGGGGGAGCGGGAGCAGTACTTC.

This clone was seen only once. The chain recombines TRBV6-6 with TRBJ1-3; D unclear. Germline V gene lookup returns CDR1 MNHNY and CDR2 SVGAGI (reference sequence). The CDR3 is made up of 15 amino acids. V was clipped by 5 bases and J by 0 bases, with 11 bases between them. The CDR3 coding sequence is TGTGCCAGCAGTCCTCCGCACTACTCTGGAAACACCATATATTTT. The encoded protein is CASSPPHYSGNTIYF.